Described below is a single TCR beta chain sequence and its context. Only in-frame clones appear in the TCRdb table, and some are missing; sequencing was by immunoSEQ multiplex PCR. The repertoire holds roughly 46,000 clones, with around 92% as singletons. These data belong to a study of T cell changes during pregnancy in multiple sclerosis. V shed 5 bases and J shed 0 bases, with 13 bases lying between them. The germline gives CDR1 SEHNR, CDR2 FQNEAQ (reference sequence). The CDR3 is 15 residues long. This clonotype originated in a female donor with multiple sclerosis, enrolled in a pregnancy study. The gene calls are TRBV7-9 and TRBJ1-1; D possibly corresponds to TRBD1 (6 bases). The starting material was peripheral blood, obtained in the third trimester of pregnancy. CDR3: CASSAGQGLNTEAFF. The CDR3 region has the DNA TGTGCCAGCAGCGCCGGCCAGGGGCTGAACACTGAAGCTTTCTTT.